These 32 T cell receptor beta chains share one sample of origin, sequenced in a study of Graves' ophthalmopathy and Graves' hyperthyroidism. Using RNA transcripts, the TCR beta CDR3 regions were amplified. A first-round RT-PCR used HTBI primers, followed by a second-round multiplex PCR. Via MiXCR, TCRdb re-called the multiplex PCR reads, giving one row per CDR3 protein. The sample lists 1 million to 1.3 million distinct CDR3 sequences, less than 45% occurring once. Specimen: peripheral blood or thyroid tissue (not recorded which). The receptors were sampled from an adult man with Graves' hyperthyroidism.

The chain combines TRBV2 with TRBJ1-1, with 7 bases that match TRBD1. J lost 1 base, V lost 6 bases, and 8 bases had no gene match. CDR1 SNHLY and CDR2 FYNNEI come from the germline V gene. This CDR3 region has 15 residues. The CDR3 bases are TGTGCCAGCAGGGCAAGCAGGGGGTCGAACACTGAAGCTTTCTTT. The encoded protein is CASRASRGSNTEAFF. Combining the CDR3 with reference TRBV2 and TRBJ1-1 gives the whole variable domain EPEVTQTPSHQVTQMGQEVILRCVPISNHLYFYWYRQILGQKVEFLVSFYNNEISEKSEIFDDQFSVERPDGSNFTLKIRSTKLEDSAMYFCASRASRGSNTEAFFGQGTRLTVV.

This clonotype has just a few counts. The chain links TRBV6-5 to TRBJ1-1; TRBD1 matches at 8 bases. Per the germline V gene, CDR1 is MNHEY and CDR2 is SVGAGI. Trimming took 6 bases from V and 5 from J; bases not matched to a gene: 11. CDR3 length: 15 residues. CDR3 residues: CASSLDRAVSTEAFF. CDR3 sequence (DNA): TGTGCCAGCAGCCTGGACAGGGCGGTGTCTACTGAAGCTTTCTTT.

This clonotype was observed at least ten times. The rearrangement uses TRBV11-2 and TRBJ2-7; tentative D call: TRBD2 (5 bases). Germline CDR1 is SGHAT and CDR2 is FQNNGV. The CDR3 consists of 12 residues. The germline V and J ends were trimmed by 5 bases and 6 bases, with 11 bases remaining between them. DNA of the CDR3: TGTGCCAGCAGCCCTAGCAGTTTCGAGCAGTACTTC. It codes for CASSPSSFEQYF.

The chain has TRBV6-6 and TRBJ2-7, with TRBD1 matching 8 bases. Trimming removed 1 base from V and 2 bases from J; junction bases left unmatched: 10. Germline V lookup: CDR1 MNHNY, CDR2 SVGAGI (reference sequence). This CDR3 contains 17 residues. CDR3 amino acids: CASSYYGQGSLPYEQYF. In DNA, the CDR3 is TGTGCCAGCAGTTACTATGGACAGGGATCCCTACCCTACGAGCAGTACTTC.

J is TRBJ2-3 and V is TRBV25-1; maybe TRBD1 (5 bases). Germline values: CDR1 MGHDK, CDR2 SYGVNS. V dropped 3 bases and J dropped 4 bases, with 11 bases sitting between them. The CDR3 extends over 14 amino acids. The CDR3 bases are TGTGCCAGCAGTGAGGAGAAAGGGGCAGATACGCAGTATTTT. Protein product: CASSEEKGADTQYF.

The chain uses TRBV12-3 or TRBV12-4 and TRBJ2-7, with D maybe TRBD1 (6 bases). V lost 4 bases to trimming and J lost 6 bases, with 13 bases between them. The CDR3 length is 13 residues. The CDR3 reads CASSSWDTLEQYF. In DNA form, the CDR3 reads TGTGCCAGCAGTTCTTGGGACACCCTCGAGCAGTACTTC.

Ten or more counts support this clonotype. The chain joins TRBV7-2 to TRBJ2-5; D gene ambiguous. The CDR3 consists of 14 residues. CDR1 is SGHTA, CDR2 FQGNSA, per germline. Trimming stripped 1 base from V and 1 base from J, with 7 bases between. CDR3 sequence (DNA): TGTGCCAGCAGCTTAGGACGGCCCCAAGAGACCCAGTACTTC. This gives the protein CASSLGRPQETQYF.

In nucleotides, the CDR3 is TGTGCCAGCAGCTACGGGCCTAGAGATCAGCCCCAGTACTTC. It specifies CASSYGPRDQPQYF. This chain uses TRBV7-8 with TRBJ2-5, with D unclear. In germline, CDR1 is SGHVS, CDR2 FQNEAQ. The ends were cut back, 4 bases at V and 9 bases at J, with 18 bases in the middle. This CDR3 has 14 amino acids.

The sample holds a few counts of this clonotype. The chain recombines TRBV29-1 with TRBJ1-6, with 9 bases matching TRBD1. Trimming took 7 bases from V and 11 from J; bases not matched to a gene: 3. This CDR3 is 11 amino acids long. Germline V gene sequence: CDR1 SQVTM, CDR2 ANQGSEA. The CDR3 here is CSAGQGTPLHF. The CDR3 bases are TGCAGCGCCGGACAGGGGACACCCCTCCACTTT.

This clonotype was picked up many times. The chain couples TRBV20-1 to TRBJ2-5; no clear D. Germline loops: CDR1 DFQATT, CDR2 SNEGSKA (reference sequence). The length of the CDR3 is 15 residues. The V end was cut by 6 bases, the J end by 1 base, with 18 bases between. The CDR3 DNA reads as TGCAGTGCAGGAAGGCGGAGTACATTCCAAGAGACCCAGTACTTC. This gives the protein CSAGRRSTFQETQYF.

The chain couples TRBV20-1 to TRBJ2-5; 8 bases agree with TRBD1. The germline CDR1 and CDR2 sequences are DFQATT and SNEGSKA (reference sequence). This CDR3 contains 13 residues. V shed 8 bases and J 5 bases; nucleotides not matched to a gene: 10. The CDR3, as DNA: TGCAGTCAGTTGACAGGGGTACGCGAGACCCAGTACTTC. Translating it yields CSQLTGVRETQYF.

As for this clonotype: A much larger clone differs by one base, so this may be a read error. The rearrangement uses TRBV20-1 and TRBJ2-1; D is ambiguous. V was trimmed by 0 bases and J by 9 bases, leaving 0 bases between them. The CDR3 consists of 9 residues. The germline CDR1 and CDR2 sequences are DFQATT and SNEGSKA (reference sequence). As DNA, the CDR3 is TGCAGTGCTAGAGATGAGCAGTTCTTC. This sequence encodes CSARDEQFF.

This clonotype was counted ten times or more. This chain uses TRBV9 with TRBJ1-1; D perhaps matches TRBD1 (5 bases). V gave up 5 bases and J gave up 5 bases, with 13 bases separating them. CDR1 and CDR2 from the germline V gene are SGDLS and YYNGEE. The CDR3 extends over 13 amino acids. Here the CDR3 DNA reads TGTGCCAGCAGACAGGACGGGGGGACTGAAGCTTTCTTT. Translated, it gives CASRQDGGTEAFF.

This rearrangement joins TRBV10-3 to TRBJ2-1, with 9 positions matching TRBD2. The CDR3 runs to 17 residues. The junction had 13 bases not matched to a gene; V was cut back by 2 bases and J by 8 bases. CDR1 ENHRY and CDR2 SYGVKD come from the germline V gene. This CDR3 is CAISETIAGGTSDEQFF. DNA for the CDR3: TGTGCCATCAGTGAGACAATCGCGGGAGGGACCTCGGATGAGCAGTTCTTC.

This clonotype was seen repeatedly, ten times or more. CDR3 residues: CASRLPGTYEQYF. CDR3 coding DNA: TGTGCCAGCAGGTTACCGGGTACCTACGAGCAGTACTTC. The chain couples TRBV12-3 or TRBV12-4 to TRBJ2-7; D remains ambiguous. V was clipped by 6 bases and J by 2 bases, with 11 bases between them. The CDR3 loop spans 13 amino acids.

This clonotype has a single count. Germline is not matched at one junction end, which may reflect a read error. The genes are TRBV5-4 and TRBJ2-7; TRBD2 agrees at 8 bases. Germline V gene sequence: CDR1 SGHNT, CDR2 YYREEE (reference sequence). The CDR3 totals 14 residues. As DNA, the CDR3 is TGTGCCGGCAGCTGGGGACTAGGCGGGCGCGAGCAGTACTTC. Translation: CAGSWGLGGREQYF.

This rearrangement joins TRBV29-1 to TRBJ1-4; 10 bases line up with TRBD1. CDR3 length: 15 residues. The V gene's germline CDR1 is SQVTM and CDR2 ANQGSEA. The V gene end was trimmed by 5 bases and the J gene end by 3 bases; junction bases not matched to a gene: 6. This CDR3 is CSVSGQGGANEKLFF. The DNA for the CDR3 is TGCAGCGTTTCAGGACAGGGGGGGGCTAATGAAAAACTGTTTTTT.

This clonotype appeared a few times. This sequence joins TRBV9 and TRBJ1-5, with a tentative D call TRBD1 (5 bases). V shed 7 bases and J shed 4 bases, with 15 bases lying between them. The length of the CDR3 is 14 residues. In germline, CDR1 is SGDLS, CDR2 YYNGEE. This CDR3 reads CASSPSRENQPQHF. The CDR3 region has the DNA TGTGCCAGCTCACCAAGCAGGGAAAATCAGCCCCAGCATTTT.

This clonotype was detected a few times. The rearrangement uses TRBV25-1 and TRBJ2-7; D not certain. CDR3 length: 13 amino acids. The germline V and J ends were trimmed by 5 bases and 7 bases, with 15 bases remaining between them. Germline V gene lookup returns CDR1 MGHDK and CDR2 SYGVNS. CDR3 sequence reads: CASSTGPPREQYF. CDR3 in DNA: TGTGCCAGCAGTACCGGACCGCCTCGGGAGCAGTACTTC.

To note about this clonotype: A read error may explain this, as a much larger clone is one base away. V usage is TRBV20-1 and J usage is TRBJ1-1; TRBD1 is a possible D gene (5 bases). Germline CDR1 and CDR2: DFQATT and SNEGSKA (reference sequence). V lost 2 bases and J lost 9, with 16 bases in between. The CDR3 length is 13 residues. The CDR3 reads CSARRGGPEQAFF. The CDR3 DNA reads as TGCAGTGCTAGACGCGGGGGACCGGAACAAGCTTTCTTT.

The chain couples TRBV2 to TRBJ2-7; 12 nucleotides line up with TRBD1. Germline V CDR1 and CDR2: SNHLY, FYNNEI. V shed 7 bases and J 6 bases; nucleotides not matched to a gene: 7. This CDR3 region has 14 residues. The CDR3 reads CASTRGQGALEQYF. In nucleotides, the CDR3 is TGTGCCAGCACGAGGGGACAGGGGGCTCTCGAGCAGTACTTC.

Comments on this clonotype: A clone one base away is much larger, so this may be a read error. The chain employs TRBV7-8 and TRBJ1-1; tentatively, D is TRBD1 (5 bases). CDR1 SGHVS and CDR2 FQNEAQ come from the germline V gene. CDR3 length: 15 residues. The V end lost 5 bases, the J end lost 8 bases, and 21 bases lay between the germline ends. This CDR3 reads CASSIRRVDTSEAFF. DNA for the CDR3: TGTGCCAGCAGCATACGCAGGGTGGACACCTCCGAAGCTTTCTTT.

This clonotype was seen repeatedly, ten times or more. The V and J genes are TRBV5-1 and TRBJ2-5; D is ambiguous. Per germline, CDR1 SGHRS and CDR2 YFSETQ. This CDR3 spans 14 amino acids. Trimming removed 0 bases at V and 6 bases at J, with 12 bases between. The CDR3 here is CASSLEGPDQTQYF. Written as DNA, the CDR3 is TGCGCCAGCAGCTTGGAGGGCCCAGATCAGACCCAGTACTTC.

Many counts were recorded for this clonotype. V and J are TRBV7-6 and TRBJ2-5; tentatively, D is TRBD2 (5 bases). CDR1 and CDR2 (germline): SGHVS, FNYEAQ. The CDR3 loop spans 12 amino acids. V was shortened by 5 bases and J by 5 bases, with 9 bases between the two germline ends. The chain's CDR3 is CASSDGEETQYF. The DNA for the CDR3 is TGTGCCAGCAGCGACGGGGAGGAGACCCAGTACTTC.

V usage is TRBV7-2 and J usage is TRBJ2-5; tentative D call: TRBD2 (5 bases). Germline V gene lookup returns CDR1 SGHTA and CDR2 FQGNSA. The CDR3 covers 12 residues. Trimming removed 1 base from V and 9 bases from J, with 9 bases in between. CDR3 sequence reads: CASSLVQEAQYF. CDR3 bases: TGTGCCAGCAGCTTAGTTCAGGAGGCCCAGTACTTC.

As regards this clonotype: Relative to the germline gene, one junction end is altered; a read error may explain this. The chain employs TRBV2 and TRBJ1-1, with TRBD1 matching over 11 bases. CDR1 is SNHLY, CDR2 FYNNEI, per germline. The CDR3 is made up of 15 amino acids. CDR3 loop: CAISDGTGGHTEAFF. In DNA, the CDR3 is TGTGCCATCAGTGATGGGACAGGGGGACACACTGAAGCTTTCTTT.

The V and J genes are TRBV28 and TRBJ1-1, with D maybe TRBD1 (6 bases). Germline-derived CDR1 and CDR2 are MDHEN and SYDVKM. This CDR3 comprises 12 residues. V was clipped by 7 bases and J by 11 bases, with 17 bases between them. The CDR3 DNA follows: TGTGCCAGCAAACAGACAGGACTTGGCGCTTTCTTT. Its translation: CASKQTGLGAFF.

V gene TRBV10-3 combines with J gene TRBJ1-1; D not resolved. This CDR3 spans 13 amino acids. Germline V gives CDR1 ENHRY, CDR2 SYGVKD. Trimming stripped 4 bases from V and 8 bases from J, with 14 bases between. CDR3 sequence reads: CAISGSRKFEAFF. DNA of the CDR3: TGTGCCATCAGTGGATCGAGAAAGTTCGAAGCTTTCTTT.

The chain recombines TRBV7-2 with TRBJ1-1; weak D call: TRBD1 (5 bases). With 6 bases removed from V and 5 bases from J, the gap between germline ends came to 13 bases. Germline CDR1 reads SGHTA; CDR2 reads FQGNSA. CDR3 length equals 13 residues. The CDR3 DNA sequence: TGTGCCAGCAGTTACCCCGGACATACTGAAGCTTTCTTT. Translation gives CASSYPGHTEAFF.

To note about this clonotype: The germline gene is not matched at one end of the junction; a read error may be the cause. The CDR3: CASSGQGSLLNYGYTF. DNA of the CDR3: TGTGCCAGCAGTGGACAGGGCAGTCTTTTAAACTATGGCTACACCTTC. The chain combines TRBV10-3 with TRBJ1-2, with 8 bases lining up with TRBD1. Per the germline V gene, CDR1 is ENHRY and CDR2 is SYGVKD. CDR3 length equals 16 residues.

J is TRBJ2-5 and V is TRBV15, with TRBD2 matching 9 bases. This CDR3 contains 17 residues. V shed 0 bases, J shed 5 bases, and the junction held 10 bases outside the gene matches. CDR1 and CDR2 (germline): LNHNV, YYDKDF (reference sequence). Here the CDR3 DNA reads TGTGCCACCAGCAGAGATCTATTAGCGGGAGAAATGGAGACCCAGTACTTC. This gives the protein CATSRDLLAGEMETQYF.

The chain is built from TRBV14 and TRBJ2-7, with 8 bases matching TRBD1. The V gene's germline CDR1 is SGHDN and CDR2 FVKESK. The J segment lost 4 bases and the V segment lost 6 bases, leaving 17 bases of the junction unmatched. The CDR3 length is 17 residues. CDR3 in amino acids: CASSYSTGQGGGYEQYF. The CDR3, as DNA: TGTGCCAGCAGTTACTCTACAGGACAGGGAGGAGGGTACGAGCAGTACTTC.